This passage covers 8 T cell receptor beta chains from one sample sequenced in a study of Ad26.COV2.S vaccination and SARS-CoV-2 variants. Method: immunoSEQ multiplex PCR; TCRdb's copy keeps in-frame clones and lacks some. This repertoire shows approximately 450,000 clones, around 90% found once; its top ten account for 9% to 15%. Treatment here: 15 to 20 received Ad26.COV2.S at low or high dose, single or two shots; about 5 received placebo; per-sample allocation not given. Samples were taken on day 63 after the first vaccine or placebo injection. The sample consisted of peripheral blood, taken in a trial of Ad26.COV2.S vaccine versus placebo. These receptors were obtained from a person aged 18-60 years who received the Ad26.COV2.S COVID-19 vaccine or a placebo.

This sequence joins TRBV3-1 (or the pseudogene TRBV3-2) and TRBJ1-1, with TRBD1 as a possible D gene (6 bases). Trimming took off 6 bases at V and 0 bases at J, with 23 bases between the two ends. The CDR3 totals 18 residues. CDR1 and CDR2 (germline): LGHDT, YNNKEL (reference sequence). The CDR3 nucleotides are TGTGCCAGCAGTCCGAACCTAAGGACAGCGACCATGAACACTGAAGCTTTCTTT. Translation: CASSPNLRTATMNTEAFF.

As to this clone: The sample contains more than one DNA sequence encoding this CDR3. The chain links TRBV7-2 to TRBJ1-2; D not certain. This CDR3 contains 13 residues. Between the trimmed V and J ends, which lost 1 base and 4 bases, there was a span of 7 bases. CDR1 and CDR2 (germline): SGHTA, FQGNSA. In DNA, the CDR3 is TGTGCCAGCAGCTTAGGACCGAGCTATGGCTACACCTTC. Protein sequence: CASSLGPSYGYTF.

This chain connects TRBV21-1 to TRBJ2-1; the table's TRBD2 call for D was not verified on the DNA. TRBV21-1 is a pseudogene. CDR3 length: 17 amino acids. The CDR3 coding sequence is TGTGCCAGCAGTCCAGCTAGCGGGAGTCGAAGGTACAATGAGCAGTTCTTC. Protein sequence: CASSPASGSRRYNEQFF.

This clone was counted a few times. J is TRBJ2-1 and V is TRBV19; no clear D gene. CDR3 length: 13 amino acids. The germline V gene has CDR1 LNHDA and CDR2 SQIVND (reference sequence). V lost 0 bases, J lost 9 bases, and 9 bases lay in between. The CDR3 sequence: CASSIDLGFEQFF. As DNA, the CDR3 is TGTGCCAGTAGTATAGATCTGGGGTTTGAGCAGTTCTTC.

The V and J genes are TRBV25-1 and TRBJ2-3; 9 bases are a match to TRBD2. Germline CDR1 reads MGHDK; CDR2 reads SYGVNS. The CDR3 is made up of 17 amino acids. V was pared by 7 bases and J by 4 bases, with 15 bases of the junction left unmatched. The CDR3 is CASIPPGASGISDTQYF. The CDR3 DNA reads TGTGCCAGCATCCCCCCCGGTGCTAGCGGGATCTCAGATACGCAGTATTTT.

The chain carries TRBV19 and TRBJ1-5; the D is unclear. Germline-derived CDR1 and CDR2 are LNHDA and SQIVND (reference sequence). V lost 2 bases and J 3 bases, leaving 17 bases between the germline ends. The CDR3 spans 17 residues. DNA of the CDR3: TGTGCCAGTAGTATAACAGCCGAGGCCACACTCAATCAGCCCCAGCATTTT. This sequence encodes CASSITAEATLNQPQHF.

This clone was counted once. The chain recombines TRBV7-6 with TRBJ2-3; D is unresolved. In germline, CDR1 is SGHVS, CDR2 FNYEAQ. The CDR3 runs 17 residues. Trimming cost V 5 bases and J 2 bases, with 20 bases left between them. The CDR3: CASSPLTEAYNTDTQYF. In nucleotides, the CDR3 is TGTGCCAGCAGCCCCCTTACCGAGGCCTACAACACAGATACGCAGTATTTT.

The chain joins TRBV13 to TRBJ2-1; unclear D gene. V lost 0 bases and J lost 6, with 12 bases in between. Per germline, CDR1 PRHDT and CDR2 FYEKMQ (reference sequence). The CDR3 covers 15 residues. The CDR3 sequence is CASSLGGLGVNEQFF. The CDR3 DNA reads TGTGCCAGCAGCTTAGGGGGGTTAGGTGTCAATGAGCAGTTCTTC.